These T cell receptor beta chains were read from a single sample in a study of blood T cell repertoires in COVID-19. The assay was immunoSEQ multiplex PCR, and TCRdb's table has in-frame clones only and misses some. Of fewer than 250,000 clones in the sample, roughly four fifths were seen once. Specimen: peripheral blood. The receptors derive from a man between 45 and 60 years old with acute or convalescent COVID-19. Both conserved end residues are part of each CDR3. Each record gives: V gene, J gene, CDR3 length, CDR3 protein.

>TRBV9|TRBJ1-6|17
CASSAGTGGFSNSPLHF
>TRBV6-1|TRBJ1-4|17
CASSEAGHQGRNEKLFF
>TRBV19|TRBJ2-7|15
CASSLTGGLSYEQYF
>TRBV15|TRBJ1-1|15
CATSRDTQGKTEAFF
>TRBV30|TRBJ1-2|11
CAWSFGNGYTF
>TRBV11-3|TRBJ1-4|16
CASSLAGTWINEKLFF
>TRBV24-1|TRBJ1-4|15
CATSDTSLGDEKLFF
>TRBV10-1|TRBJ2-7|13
CASSTGFAHEQYF
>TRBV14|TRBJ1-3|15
CASSQGGNPGNTIYF
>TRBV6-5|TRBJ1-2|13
CASSLVPSYGYTF
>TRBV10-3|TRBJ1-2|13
CATRTGDRNGYTF
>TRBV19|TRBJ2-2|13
CASSVGGAGELFF
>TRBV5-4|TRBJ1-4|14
CASSLDRVNGKLFF
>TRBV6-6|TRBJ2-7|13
CASHQAGGYEQYF
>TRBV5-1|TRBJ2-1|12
CASSSRGNEQFF
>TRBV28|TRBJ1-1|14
CASGPSIQYTEAFF
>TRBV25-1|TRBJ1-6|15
CASTQTGSYNSPLHF
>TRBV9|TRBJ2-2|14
CASSGKTTTGELFF
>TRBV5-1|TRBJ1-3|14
CASSLAGRGNTIYF
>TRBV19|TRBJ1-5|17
CASSLQGGPYSNQPQHF
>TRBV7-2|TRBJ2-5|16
CASSPRTSGNPETQYF
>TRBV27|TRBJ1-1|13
CASSLPEGTEAFF
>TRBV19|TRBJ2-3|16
CASSTATSALTDTQYF
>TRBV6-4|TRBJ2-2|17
CASSEAWGLFRTGELFF
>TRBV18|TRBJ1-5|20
CASSAGLGQGTLLGNQPQHF
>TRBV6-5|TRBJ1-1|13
CASSYFDKSEAFF
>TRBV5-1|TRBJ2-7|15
CASSLLRDRVYEQYF
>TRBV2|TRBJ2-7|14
CASSALAWTYEQYF
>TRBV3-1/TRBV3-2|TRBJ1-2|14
CASTARDNFYGYTF
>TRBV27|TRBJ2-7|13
CASGAGRGHEQYF
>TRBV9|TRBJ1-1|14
CASSGGQGGTEAFF
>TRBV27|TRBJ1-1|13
CASSPGGIPEAFF
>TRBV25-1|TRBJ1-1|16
CASSDAGWVMNTEAFF
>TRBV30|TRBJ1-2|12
CAWEQGNYGYTF
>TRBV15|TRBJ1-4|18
CATSPPPGTGGINEKLFF
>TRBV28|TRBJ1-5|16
CASSPALDNSNQPQHF
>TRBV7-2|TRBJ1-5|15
CASSSTGGSNQPQHF
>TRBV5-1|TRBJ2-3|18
CASSLVVPSGRSTDTQYF
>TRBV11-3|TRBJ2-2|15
CASSPRAGGSGELFF
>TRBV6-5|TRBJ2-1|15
CASSISGTPYNEQFF
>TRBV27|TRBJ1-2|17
CASSLTPPRAGGYGYTF